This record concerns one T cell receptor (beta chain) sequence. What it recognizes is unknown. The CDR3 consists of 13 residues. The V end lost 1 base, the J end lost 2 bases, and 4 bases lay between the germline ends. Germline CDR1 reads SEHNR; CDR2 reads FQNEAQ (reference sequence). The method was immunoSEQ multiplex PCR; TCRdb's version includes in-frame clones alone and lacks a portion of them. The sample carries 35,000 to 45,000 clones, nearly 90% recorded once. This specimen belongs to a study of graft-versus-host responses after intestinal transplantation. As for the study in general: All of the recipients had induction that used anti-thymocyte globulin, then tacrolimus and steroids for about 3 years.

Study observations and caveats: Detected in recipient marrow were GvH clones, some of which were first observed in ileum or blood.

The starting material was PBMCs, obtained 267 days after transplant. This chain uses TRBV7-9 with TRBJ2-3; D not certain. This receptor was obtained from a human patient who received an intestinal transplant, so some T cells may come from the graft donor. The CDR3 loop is CASSLEITDTQYF. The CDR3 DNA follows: TGTGCCAGCAGCTTAGAGATCACAGATACGCAGTATTTT.